This TCR beta chain was recovered during a study of cytomegalovirus exposure and HLA in healthy donors. This CDR3 has 13 residues. The junction had 7 bases not matched to a gene; V was cut back by 8 bases and J by 6 bases. CDR1 MDHEN and CDR2 SYDVKM come from the germline V gene. Sequencing was performed with immunoSEQ multiplex PCR; in TCRdb, only in-frame clones are kept and a portion is missing. Of about 79,000 clones listed, approximately 94% are singletons. This sequence was found in a woman aged 25 to 39 in good health and CMV-seronegative. Sequences were obtained from PBMCs. The V gene is TRBV28, the J gene TRBJ2-7, with 10 bases that match TRBD2. This chain's CDR3 is CASCPGLAFEQYF. The CDR3 nucleotides read TGTGCCAGCTGCCCGGGACTAGCGTTCGAGCAGTACTTC.